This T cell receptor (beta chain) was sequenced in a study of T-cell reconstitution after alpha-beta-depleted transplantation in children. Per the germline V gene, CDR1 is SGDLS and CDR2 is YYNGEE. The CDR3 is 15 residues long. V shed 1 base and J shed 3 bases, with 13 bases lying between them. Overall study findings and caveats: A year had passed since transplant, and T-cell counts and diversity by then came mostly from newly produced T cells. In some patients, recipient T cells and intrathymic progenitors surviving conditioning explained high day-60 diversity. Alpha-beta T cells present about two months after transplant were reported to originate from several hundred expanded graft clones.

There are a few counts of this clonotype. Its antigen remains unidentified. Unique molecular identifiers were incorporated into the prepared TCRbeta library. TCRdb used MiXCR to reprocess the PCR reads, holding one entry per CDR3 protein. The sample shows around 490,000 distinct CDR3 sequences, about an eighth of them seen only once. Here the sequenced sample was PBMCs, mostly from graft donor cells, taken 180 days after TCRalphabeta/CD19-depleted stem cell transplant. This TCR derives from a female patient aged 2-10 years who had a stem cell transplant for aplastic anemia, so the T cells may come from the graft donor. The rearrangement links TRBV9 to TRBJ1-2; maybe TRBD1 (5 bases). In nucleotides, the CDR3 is TGTGCCAGCAGCGTAACCCTATCGACAGACTATGGCTACACCTTC. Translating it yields CASSVTLSTDYGYTF.